The 5 T cell receptor beta chains listed next were all sequenced from one sample in a study of T-cell reconstitution after alpha-beta-depleted transplantation in children. Unique molecular identifiers were used in preparing the TCRbeta library. TCRdb analysed the PCR reads with MiXCR anew, one entry per CDR3 protein. The sample carries hundreds of thousands of distinct CDR3 sequences, roughly 24% recorded once. The material was PBMCs, mostly from graft donor cells, obtained 360 days after TCRalphabeta/CD19-depleted stem cell transplant. The receptors originated from a boy under two years old who had a stem cell transplant for acute myeloid leukemia, so the T cells may come from the graft donor.

The genes are TRBV12-3 or TRBV12-4 and TRBJ2-1; D perhaps matches TRBD2 (6 bases). Trimming shortened V by 0 bases and J by 8 bases, and 11 bases separated the two germline ends. There are 14 residues in the CDR3. The CDR3 loop is CASSLAAGIDEQFF. DNA of the CDR3: TGTGCCAGCAGTTTAGCGGCGGGGATCGATGAGCAGTTCTTC.

At least ten counts were recorded for this clonotype. The chain carries TRBV4-1 and TRBJ2-3; 13 nucleotides align to TRBD2. The CDR3 runs to 16 residues. The V segment lost 3 bases and the J segment 2 bases; nucleotides outside the gene matches: 2. Germline CDR1 MGHRA, CDR2 YSYEKL. As DNA, the CDR3 is TGCGCCAGCAGCCAGACTAGCGGGGGGCTCACAGATACGCAGTATTTT. Its protein is CASSQTSGGLTDTQYF.

The sample holds a few counts of this clonotype. The chain recombines TRBV21-1 with TRBJ1-2; the D segment call TRBD1 is taken from the table without a DNA check. TRBV21-1 is noted as a pseudogene. The CDR3 totals 16 residues. The CDR3 spells CAGFPGQGPANYGYTF. The CDR3 DNA is TGTGCCGGGTTCCCGGGACAGGGACCAGCTAACTATGGCTACACCTTC.

J is TRBJ2-1 and V is TRBV27, with D perhaps assigned TRBD1 or TRBD2 (5 bases each). Looked up from germline, CDR1 is MNHEY and CDR2 is SMNVEV (reference sequence). The V end lost 1 base, the J end lost 0 bases, and 28 bases lay between the germline ends. The CDR3 contains 22 residues. This CDR3 reads CASSLWGLRFSSSNYSYNEQFF. The CDR3 region has the DNA TGTGCCAGCAGTTTATGGGGGTTACGTTTCTCGTCTAGCAATTACTCCTACAATGAGCAGTTCTTC.

The CDR3 region is CASSLVWENTGELFF. As DNA, the CDR3 is TGTGCCAGCAGTTTGGTCTGGGAGAACACCGGGGAGCTGTTTTTT. The V call is TRBV12-3 or TRBV12-4, the J call TRBJ2-2; D unresolved. Trimming pared 3 bases from V and 1 base from J, leaving 9 bases between. The CDR3 is 15 residues long.